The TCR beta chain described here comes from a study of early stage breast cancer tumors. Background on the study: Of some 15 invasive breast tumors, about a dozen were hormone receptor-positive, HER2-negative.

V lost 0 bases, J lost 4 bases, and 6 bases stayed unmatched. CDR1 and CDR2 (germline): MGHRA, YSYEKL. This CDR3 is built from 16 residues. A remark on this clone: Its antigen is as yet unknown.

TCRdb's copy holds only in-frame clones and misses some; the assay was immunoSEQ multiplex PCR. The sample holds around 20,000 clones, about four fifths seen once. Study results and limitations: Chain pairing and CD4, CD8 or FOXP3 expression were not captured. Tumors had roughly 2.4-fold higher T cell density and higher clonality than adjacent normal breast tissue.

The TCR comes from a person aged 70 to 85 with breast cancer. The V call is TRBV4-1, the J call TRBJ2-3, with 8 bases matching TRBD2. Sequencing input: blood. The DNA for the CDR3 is TGCGCCAGCAGCCAAGATCCGGCGGGGGGCCCAGATACGCAGTATTTT. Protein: CASSQDPAGGPDTQYF.